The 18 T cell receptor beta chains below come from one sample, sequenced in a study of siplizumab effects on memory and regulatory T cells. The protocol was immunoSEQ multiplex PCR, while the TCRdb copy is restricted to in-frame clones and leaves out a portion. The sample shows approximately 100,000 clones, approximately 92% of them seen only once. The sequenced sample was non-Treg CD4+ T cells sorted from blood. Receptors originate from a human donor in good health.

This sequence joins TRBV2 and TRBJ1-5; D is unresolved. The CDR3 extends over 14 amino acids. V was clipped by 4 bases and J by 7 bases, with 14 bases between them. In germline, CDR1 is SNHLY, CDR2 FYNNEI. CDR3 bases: TGTGCCAGCAGTGGGGTGGGCGGGGTCCAGCCCCAGCATTTT. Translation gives CASSGVGGVQPQHF.

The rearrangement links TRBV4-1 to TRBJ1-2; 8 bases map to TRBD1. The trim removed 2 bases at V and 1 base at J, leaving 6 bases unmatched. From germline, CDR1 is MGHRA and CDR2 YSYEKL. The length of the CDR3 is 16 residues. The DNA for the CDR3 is TGCGCCAGCAGCCAACAGGGGGCCTCCTTTAACTATGGCTACACCTTC. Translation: CASSQQGASFNYGYTF.

In DNA form, the CDR3 reads TGTGCCAGCAGCCCCCAAAAGGGGATGTATGGCTACACCTTC. Encoded protein: CASSPQKGMYGYTF. The rearrangement uses TRBV5-6 and TRBJ1-2; a weak D match, TRBD1 (5 bases). The CDR3 is 14 residues long. The ends were cut back, 4 bases at V and 5 bases at J, with 15 bases in the middle. Germline lookup yields CDR1 SGHDT and CDR2 YYEEEE.

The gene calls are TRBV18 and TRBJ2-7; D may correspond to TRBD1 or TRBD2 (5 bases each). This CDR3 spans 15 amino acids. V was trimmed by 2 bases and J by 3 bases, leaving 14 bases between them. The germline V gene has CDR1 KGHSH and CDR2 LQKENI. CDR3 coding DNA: TGTGCCAGCTCACCAGTGGGACCTCCCGTCTACGAGCAGTACTTC. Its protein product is CASSPVGPPVYEQYF.

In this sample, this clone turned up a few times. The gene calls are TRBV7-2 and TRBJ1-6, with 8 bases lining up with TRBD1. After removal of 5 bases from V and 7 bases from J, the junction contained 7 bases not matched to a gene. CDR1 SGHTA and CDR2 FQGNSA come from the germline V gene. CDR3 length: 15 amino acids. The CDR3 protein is CASSRGQGTNSPLHF. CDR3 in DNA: TGTGCCAGCAGCCGAGGACAGGGAACGAATTCACCCCTCCACTTT. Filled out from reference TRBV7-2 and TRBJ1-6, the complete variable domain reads GAGVSQSPSNKVTEKGKDVELRCDPISGHTALYWYRQSLGQGLEFLIYFQGNSAPDKSGLPSDRFSAERTGGSVSTLTIQRTQQEDSAVYLCASSRGQGTNSPLHFGNGTRLTVT.

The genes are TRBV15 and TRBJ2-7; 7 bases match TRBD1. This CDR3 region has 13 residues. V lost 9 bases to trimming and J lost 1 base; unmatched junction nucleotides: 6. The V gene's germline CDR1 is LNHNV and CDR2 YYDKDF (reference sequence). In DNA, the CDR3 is TGTGCCACGCGCAGGGGGTTTTCCTACGAGCAGTACTTC. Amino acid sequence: CATRRGFSYEQYF.

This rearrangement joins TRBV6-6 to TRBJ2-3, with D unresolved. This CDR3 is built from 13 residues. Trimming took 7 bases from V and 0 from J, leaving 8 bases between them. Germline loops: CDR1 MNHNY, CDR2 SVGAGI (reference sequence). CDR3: CASMTVSTDTQYF. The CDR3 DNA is TGTGCCAGCATGACTGTCAGCACAGATACGCAGTATTTT.

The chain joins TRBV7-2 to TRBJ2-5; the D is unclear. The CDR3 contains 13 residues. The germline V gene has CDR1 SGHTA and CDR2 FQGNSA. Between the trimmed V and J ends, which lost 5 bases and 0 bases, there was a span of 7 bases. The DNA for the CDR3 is TGTGCCAGCAGCCCCTACAACCAAGAGACCCAGTACTTC. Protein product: CASSPYNQETQYF.

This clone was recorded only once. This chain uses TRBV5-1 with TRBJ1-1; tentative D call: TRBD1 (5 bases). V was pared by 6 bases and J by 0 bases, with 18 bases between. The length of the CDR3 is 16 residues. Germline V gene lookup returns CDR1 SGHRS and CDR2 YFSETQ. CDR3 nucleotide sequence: TGCGCCAGCAATTTCGGGGCATCGTACATGAACACTGAAGCTTTCTTT. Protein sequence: CASNFGASYMNTEAFF. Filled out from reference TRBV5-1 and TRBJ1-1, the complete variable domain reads KAGVTQTPRYLIKTRGQQVTLSCSPISGHRSVSWYQQTPGQGLQFLFEYFSETQRNKGNFPGRFSGRQFSNSRSEMNVSTLELGDSALYLCASNFGASYMNTEAFFGQGTRLTVV.

Written as DNA, the CDR3 is TGTGCCAGTAGTACCGGACAGGGGGTCTCTGGGGCCAACGTCCTGACTTTC. This gives the protein CASSTGQGVSGANVLTF. The V gene is TRBV19, the J gene TRBJ2-6, with TRBD1 identical over 10 bases. The CDR3 has 17 residues. Germline CDR1 and CDR2: LNHDA and SQIVND (reference sequence). J was trimmed by 0 bases and V by 4 bases; bases with no gene match: 3.

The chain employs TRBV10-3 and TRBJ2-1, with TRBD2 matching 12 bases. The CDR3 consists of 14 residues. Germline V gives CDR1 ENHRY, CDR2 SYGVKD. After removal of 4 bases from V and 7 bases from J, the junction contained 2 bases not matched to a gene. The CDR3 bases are TGTGCCATCAGTGGAACTAGCGGGGGGAATGAGCAGTTCTTC. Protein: CAISGTSGGNEQFF.

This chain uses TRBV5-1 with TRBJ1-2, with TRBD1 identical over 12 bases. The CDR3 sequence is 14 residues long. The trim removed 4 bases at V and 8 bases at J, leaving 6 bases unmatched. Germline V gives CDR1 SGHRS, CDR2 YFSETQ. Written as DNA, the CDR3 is TGCGCCAGCAGCCAGGGACAGGGGGCGCAGGGCTACACCTTC. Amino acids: CASSQGQGAQGYTF. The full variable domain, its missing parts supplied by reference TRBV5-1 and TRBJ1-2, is KAGVTQTPRYLIKTRGQQVTLSCSPISGHRSVSWYQQTPGQGLQFLFEYFSETQRNKGNFPGRFSGRQFSNSRSEMNVSTLELGDSALYLCASSQGQGAQGYTFGSGTRLTVV.

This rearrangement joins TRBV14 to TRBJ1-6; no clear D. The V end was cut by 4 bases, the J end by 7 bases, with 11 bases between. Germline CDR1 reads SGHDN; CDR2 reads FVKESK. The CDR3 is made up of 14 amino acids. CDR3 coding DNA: TGTGCCAGCAGCCTCCCCGCCCCAAATTCACCCCTCCACTTT. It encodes CASSLPAPNSPLHF. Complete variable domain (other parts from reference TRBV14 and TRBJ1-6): EAGVTQFPSHSVIEKGQTVTLRCDPISGHDNLYWYRRVMGKEIKFLLHFVKESKQDESGMPNNRFLAERTGGTYSTLKVQPAELEDSGVYFCASSLPAPNSPLHFGNGTRLTVT.

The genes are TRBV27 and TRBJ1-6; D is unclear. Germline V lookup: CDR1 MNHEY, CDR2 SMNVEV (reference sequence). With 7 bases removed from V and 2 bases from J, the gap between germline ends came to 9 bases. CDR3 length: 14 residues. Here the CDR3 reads CASTQRPYNSPLHF. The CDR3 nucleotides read TGTGCCAGCACCCAGCGGCCCTATAATTCACCCCTCCACTTT.

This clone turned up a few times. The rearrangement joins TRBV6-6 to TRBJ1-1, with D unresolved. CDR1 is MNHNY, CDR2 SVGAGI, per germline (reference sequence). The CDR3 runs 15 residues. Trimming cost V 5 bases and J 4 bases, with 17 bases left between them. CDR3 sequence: CASSRPTGKSTEAFF. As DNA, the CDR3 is TGTGCCAGCAGTCGACCCACTGGGAAGTCCACTGAAGCTTTCTTT.

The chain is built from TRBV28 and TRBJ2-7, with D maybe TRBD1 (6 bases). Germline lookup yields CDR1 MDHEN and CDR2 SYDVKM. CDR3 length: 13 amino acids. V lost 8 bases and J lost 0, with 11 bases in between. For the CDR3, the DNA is TGTGCCAGCCGGGAACAGGGCTCCTACGAGCAGTACTTC. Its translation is CASREQGSYEQYF.

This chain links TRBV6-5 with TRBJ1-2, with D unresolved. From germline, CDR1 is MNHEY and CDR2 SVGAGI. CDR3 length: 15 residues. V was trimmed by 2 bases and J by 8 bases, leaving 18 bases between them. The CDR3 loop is CASSYGPGLAWGYTF. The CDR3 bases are TGTGCCAGCAGTTACGGACCGGGCCTCGCGTGGGGCTACACCTTC.

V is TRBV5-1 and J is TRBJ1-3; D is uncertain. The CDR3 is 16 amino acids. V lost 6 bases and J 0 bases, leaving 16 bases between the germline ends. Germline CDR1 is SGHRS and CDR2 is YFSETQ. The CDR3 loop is CASKTEGHDSGNTIYF. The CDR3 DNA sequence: TGCGCCAGCAAAACAGAGGGCCATGACTCTGGAAACACCATATATTTT.